The clone carrying this T cell receptor (beta chain) was counted ten times or more. The antigen remains unidentified. The V and J ends lost 5 bases and 3 bases respectively, with 13 bases between them. Germline lookup yields CDR1 MNHEY and CDR2 SVGEGT. This CDR3 has 14 residues. This entry is derived from a study of T cells in Graves' hyperthyroidism and ophthalmopathy. Amplification targeted TCR beta CDR3 regions from RNA transcripts. The HTBI primer set drove a first-round RT-PCR of the TCR CDR3. MiXCR, run by TCRdb on the multiplex PCR reads, gives a single entry per CDR3 protein. The sample carries around 350,000 distinct CDR3 sequences, less than 15% recorded once. Regarding the study as a whole: Blood also contained most expanded thyroid clonotypes above 0.001. Ophthalmopathy was distinguished from stable hyperthyroidism by 13 V-J signatures.

This TCR derives from a woman younger than 30 with Graves' hyperthyroidism. The chain has TRBV6-2 or TRBV6-3 and TRBJ1-1; D uncertain. Sequences were obtained from blood. The CDR3 bases are TGTGCCAGCAGTCCTCAGGTCTTGTACACTGAAGCTTTCTTT. Translating gives CASSPQVLYTEAFF.